The 9 T cell receptor beta chains below come from one sample, sequenced in a study of T cells in narcolepsy. Sequencing was performed with immunoSEQ multiplex PCR; in TCRdb, only in-frame clones are kept and a portion is missing. The sample holds tens of thousands of clones, 92% seen once. Sequenced sample: CD45RA- memory CD4+ T cells from PBMCs. These receptors were taken from a human donor with narcolepsy.

The chain carries TRBV5-4 and TRBJ2-1, with D unclear. V dropped 0 bases and J dropped 9 bases, with 16 bases sitting between them. Per germline, CDR1 SGHNT and CDR2 YYREEE (reference sequence). The CDR3 sequence is 15 residues long. CDR3 sequence: CASSLDAGRWSEQFF. CDR3 coding DNA: TGTGCCAGCAGCTTGGATGCTGGTAGGTGGAGTGAGCAGTTCTTC.

The V and J genes are TRBV7-9 and TRBJ1-2, with TRBD1 matching 8 bases. The CDR3 has 13 residues. V shed 5 bases and J 7 bases; nucleotides not matched to a gene: 6. Germline V gives CDR1 SEHNR, CDR2 FQNEAQ (reference sequence). The CDR3 loop reads CASSHAGTGGYTF. The DNA for the CDR3 is TGTGCCAGCAGCCATGCCGGGACAGGTGGCTACACCTTC.

The rearrangement joins TRBV7-2 to TRBJ1-1; weak D call: TRBD1 (6 bases). This CDR3 has 18 residues. Trimming left V 4 bases short and J 3 bases short, with 24 bases between. Germline values: CDR1 SGHTA, CDR2 FQGNSA. The CDR3 protein is CASSSMHRVRGIYTEAFF. The CDR3, as DNA: TGTGCCAGCAGCTCCATGCACAGGGTTCGGGGGATTTACACTGAAGCTTTCTTT.

The rearrangement uses TRBV29-1 and TRBJ1-4, with 8 bases identical to TRBD1. The CDR3 consists of 14 residues. Germline V lookup: CDR1 SQVTM, CDR2 ANQGSEA. With V trimmed by 6 bases and J by 5 bases, 8 bases remained unmatched. The DNA for the CDR3 is TGCAGCGTCTCCGCTGGACAGGGAAATGAAAAACTGTTTTTT. Its protein is CSVSAGQGNEKLFF.

CDR3 region: CASSDLGGRTGELFF. Here the CDR3 DNA reads TGTGCCAGTAGTGACCTGGGGGGAAGAACCGGGGAGCTGTTTTTT. This chain uses TRBV19 with TRBJ2-2; TRBD2 is a possible D gene (6 bases). In germline, CDR1 is LNHDA, CDR2 SQIVND (reference sequence). V was clipped by 5 bases and J by 5 bases, with 15 bases between them. This CDR3 comprises 15 residues.

This chain joins TRBV11-3 and TRBJ2-6, with D tentatively TRBD1 (5 bases). V was shortened by 4 bases and J by 1 base, with 20 bases between the two germline ends. Germline V gene lookup returns CDR1 SGHNT and CDR2 YENEEA. The CDR3 sequence is 19 residues long. Here the CDR3 reads CASSYQTGSAGSGANVLTF. The CDR3 DNA reads TGTGCCAGCAGCTACCAAACAGGTTCGGCTGGATCTGGGGCCAACGTCCTGACTTTC.

The chain employs TRBV7-2 and TRBJ2-2; 7 bases map to TRBD2. Germline V gene lookup returns CDR1 SGHTA and CDR2 FQGNSA. The CDR3 spans 18 residues. V lost 5 bases and J lost 0; bases outside the gene matches: 12. The CDR3 DNA sequence: TGTGCCAGCAGCCCGTTTTTGGCGGGAGCTACGAACACCGGGGAGCTGTTTTTT. This encodes CASSPFLAGATNTGELFF.

The genes are TRBV18 and TRBJ2-7; possible D gene TRBD2, 6 bases. The CDR3 spans 14 residues. Germline CDR1 and CDR2: KGHSH and LQKENI. Between the trimmed V and J ends, which lost 2 bases and 2 bases, there was a span of 10 bases. The CDR3 region has the DNA TGTGCCAGCTCACCAGGGACTGTTACCTACGAGCAGTACTTC. This codes for CASSPGTVTYEQYF.

The rearrangement links TRBV5-6 to TRBJ1-2; D remains ambiguous. CDR3 size: 11 residues. CDR1 SGHDT and CDR2 YYEEEE come from the germline V gene. V shed 4 bases and J shed 7 bases, with 8 bases lying between them. CDR3 in amino acids: CASSLMTGYTF. The CDR3 DNA is TGTGCCAGCAGCCTCATGACTGGCTACACCTTC.